These T cell receptor beta chains were read from a single sample in a study of blood T cell repertoires in COVID-19. Repertoires were generated with immunoSEQ multiplex PCR, while TCRdb's copy carries only in-frame clones and drops some. The sample carries around 100,000 clones, approximately 88% recorded once. The sequenced sample was peripheral blood. These receptors came from a human donor in a cohort sampled during active COVID-19. Both conserved end residues are part of each CDR3. D genes are given only for firm matches. The size of a clone is reported for some rows only, either as once, few or many, or as a class for expanded clones.

cdr3_aa: CASSLTSGGTHYEQYF; cdr3_nt: TGCGCCAGCAGCTTGACTAGCGGGGGAACCCACTACGAGCAGTACTTC; clone_size: -; v_call: TRBV5-1; d_call: TRBD2; j_call: TRBJ2-7
cdr3_aa: CASSMSGGVGEAFF; cdr3_nt: TGTGCCAGTAGTATGTCAGGGGGCGTCGGTGAAGCTTTCTTT; clone_size: -; v_call: TRBV19; d_call: TRBD1; j_call: TRBJ1-1
cdr3_aa: CASSLRGIGSSLHF; cdr3_nt: TGTGCCAGCAGCCTTCGGGGAATTGGGTCATCCCTCCACTTT; clone_size: -; v_call: TRBV14; d_call: -; j_call: TRBJ1-6
cdr3_aa: CASSPTGSEQYF; cdr3_nt: TGTGCCAGCAGCCCTACAGGGAGCGAGCAGTACTTC; clone_size: -; v_call: TRBV3-1/TRBV3-2; d_call: -; j_call: TRBJ2-7
cdr3_aa: CASSIDGGNTEAFF; cdr3_nt: TGCGCCAGCAGCATAGACGGAGGAAACACTGAAGCTTTCTTT; clone_size: -; v_call: TRBV5-1; d_call: -; j_call: TRBJ1-1
cdr3_aa: CAISRLAGAVSSYNEQFF; cdr3_nt: TGTGCCATCTCGAGACTAGCGGGGGCCGTTAGCTCCTACAATGAGCAGTTCTTC; clone_size: -; v_call: TRBV10-3; d_call: TRBD2; j_call: TRBJ2-1
cdr3_aa: CASGLVLGGSNYGYTF; cdr3_nt: TGTGCTAGTGGTTTGGTACTTGGGGGCTCTAACTATGGCTACACCTTC; clone_size: -; v_call: TRBV12-5; d_call: -; j_call: TRBJ1-2
cdr3_aa: CASSSGDRGKGEQYF; cdr3_nt: TGTGCCAGCAGCTCTGGGGACAGGGGAAAGGGCGAGCAGTACTTC; clone_size: -; v_call: TRBV7-2; d_call: TRBD1; j_call: TRBJ2-7
cdr3_aa: CASSLASSGGPRTGELFF; cdr3_nt: TGCGCCAGCAGCTTGGCGTCTAGCGGGGGGCCGAGGACCGGGGAGCTGTTTTTT; clone_size: -; v_call: TRBV5-1; d_call: TRBD2; j_call: TRBJ2-2
cdr3_aa: CASSPAGQRSNAKNIQYF; cdr3_nt: TGTGCCAGCTCACCTGCCGGACAGAGATCGAACGCCAAAAACATTCAGTACTTC; clone_size: once; v_call: TRBV18; d_call: -; j_call: TRBJ2-4
cdr3_aa: CASYPNYQAANYGYTF; cdr3_nt: TGTGCCAGCTACCCCAATTACCAGGCCGCTAACTATGGCTACACCTTC; clone_size: -; v_call: TRBV5-4; d_call: -; j_call: TRBJ1-2
cdr3_aa: CASSLSGFNQPQHF; cdr3_nt: TGTGCCAGCAGCTTATCAGGGTTTAATCAGCCCCAGCATTTT; clone_size: -; v_call: TRBV7-9; d_call: -; j_call: TRBJ1-5
cdr3_aa: CASSLSSGGFEQYF; cdr3_nt: TGTGCCAGCAGCTTAAGCTCGGGGGGGTTCGAGCAGTACTTC; clone_size: -; v_call: TRBV11-2; d_call: TRBD2; j_call: TRBJ2-7
cdr3_aa: CASSEGADYGYTF; cdr3_nt: TGCGCCAGCAGTGAGGGGGCAGACTATGGCTACACCTTC; clone_size: few; v_call: TRBV10-1; d_call: -; j_call: TRBJ1-2
cdr3_aa: CASRVDRGGEAFF; cdr3_nt: TGTGCCAGCAGAGTGGACAGGGGCGGTGAAGCTTTCTTT; clone_size: few; v_call: TRBV2; d_call: TRBD1; j_call: TRBJ1-1
cdr3_aa: CASSLRGDTQYF; cdr3_nt: TGTGCCAGCAGCTTGCGGGGGGATACGCAGTATTTT; clone_size: once; v_call: TRBV5-4; d_call: -; j_call: TRBJ2-3
cdr3_aa: CASSQGGALWETQYF; cdr3_nt: TGCGCCAGCTCACAGGGAGGGGCCCTTTGGGAGACCCAGTACTTC; clone_size: -; v_call: TRBV10-2; d_call: -; j_call: TRBJ2-5